This is a list of T cell receptor beta chains from one sample in a study of T cell repertoires in cytomegalovirus infection. These TCRs' antigens remain unknown. TCRdb reprocessed the reads via MiXCR and lists one record per CDR3 protein. The sample lists 45,000 to 75,000 distinct CDR3 sequences; around 33% were seen once. The source material was PBMCs, sequenced either directly or after in vitro stimulation (not recorded which). All receptors come from a human donor in good health (CMV status not recorded). Some clones in this sample may be carry-over from other donors' samples. Both conserved end residues are part of each CDR3. The order of the fields is V gene, CDR3 length, CDR3 protein.

>TRBV4-2|16
CASSQEQGAVGSPLHF
>TRBV12-3/TRBV12-4|16
CASTMASGGISGELFF
>TRBV2|15
CASSESNDRVGSYTF
>TRBV6-6|15
CASSYSKGGLDEQYF
>TRBV10-3|12
CATRGPNTEAFF
>TRBV12-3/TRBV12-4|13
CASSYTRGETQYF
>TRBV7-4|14
CASSPSGGEDEQFF
>TRBV6-5|13
CASSYQGNYGYTF
>TRBV19|18
CASKDGDREAWLNQPQHF
>TRBV29-1|16
CSVEASGALGTDTQYF
>TRBV5-4|14
CASSFTVTNEKLFF
>TRBV11-2|13
CASSFGGGNTIYF
>TRBV7-2|15
CASSSSGRSTDTQYF
>TRBV19|13
CASSISPTDTQYF
>TRBV4-2|15
CASSQTTGTGVGYTF
>TRBV29-1|11
CSAWTGAEQYF
>TRBV20-1|14
CSARVTREGGEQFF
>TRBV7-2|15
CASSLVGGGHEGQYF
>TRBV5-1|15
CASSFLGLAGYEQYF
>TRBV6-2/TRBV6-3|11
CASSRGYEQYF
>TRBV19|18
CASSIEGHPRYSNQPQHF
>TRBV6-5|14
CASSRNSYNQPQHF
>TRBV28|16
CASSFSPQEPYSPLHF
>TRBV7-9|16
CASSLGGAMVNSPLHF
>TRBV20-1|10
CSARADTQYF
>TRBV4-3|15
CASSQVAGSGETQYF
>TRBV5-1|14
CASSPGRAVNTQYF
>TRBV7-6|18
CASSFWDRDHPSTDTQYF
>TRBV7-2|11
CASSLAVVLFF
>TRBV12-3/TRBV12-4|11
CASSGPAGRVF
>TRBV4-1|13
CASSLRPNYGYTF
>TRBV7-9|17
CASSLRLTASGANVLTF
>TRBV5-5|15
CASSFFPGGIQPQHF
>TRBV12-3/TRBV12-4|15
CASSLAAGAGTEAFF
>TRBV6-6|15
CASSYARGPSYEQYF
>TRBV7-2|14
CASSLRTGTDTQYF
>TRBV12-5|12
CASAQFDNEQFF
>TRBV27|14
CASSFDRESYEQYF
>TRBV7-2|15
CASTPEDRGPDTQYF
>TRBV5-1|14
CASSLDKPNYGYTF
>TRBV4-1|13
CASSQVGGGEQFF
>TRBV12-3/TRBV12-4|14
CASSLGQNNQPQHF
>TRBV4-1|15
CASSQLTGGTYEQYF
>TRBV7-8|15
CASSLMESGRPEQFF
>TRBV20-1|15
CSASYRLTSGDTQYF
>TRBV4-1|15
CASSRPGATNEKLFF
>TRBV4-1|19
CASSSAVPTSLSYNSPLHF